This T cell receptor (beta chain) was recorded in a study of identifying expanded T cells in peripheral blood. Overall study results and limits: Technical replicates showed around 1.1 changed clones; around two weeks roughly 15; four weeks 19. Across healthy donors, higher total template counts meant significantly greater roughly 2-week count variance.

J was trimmed by 8 bases and V by 5 bases; bases with no gene match: 6. This CDR3 region has 14 residues. The germline CDR1 and CDR2 sequences are ENHRY and SYGVKD. Comments on this clone: Antigen: not known.

Healthy donors had no documented immune events, such as infections, while sampled. Clones were sequenced by immunoSEQ multiplex PCR, and TCRdb holds only the in-frame ones, with some missing. Counted here are over 100,000 clones, 88% occurring once; the ten biggest clones make up more than 6.5%. This clonotype was sampled from a person between 18 and 75 years old in good health. The chain recombines TRBV10-3 with TRBJ2-1, with 10 bases lining up with TRBD1. The sample comprised blood. The CDR3 sequence: CAISSDRGVDEQFF. CDR3 in DNA: TGTGCCATCAGTTCGGACAGGGGGGTCGATGAGCAGTTCTTC.